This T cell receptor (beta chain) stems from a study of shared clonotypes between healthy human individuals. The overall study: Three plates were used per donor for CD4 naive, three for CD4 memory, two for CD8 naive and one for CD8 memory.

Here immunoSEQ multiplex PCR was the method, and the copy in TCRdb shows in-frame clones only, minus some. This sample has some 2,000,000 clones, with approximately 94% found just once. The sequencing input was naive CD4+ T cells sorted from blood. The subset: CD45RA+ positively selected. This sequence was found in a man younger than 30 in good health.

The CDR3 sequence: CASSYSGGSYEQYF. CDR3 in DNA: TGTGCCAGCAGCTATTCCGGGGGCTCCTACGAGCAGTACTTC. V and J are TRBV7-9 and TRBJ2-7; D may be TRBD2 (6 bases). Trimming removed 4 bases at V and 0 bases at J, with 10 bases between. The CDR3 is 14 amino acids. In germline, CDR1 is SEHNR, CDR2 FQNEAQ (reference sequence).